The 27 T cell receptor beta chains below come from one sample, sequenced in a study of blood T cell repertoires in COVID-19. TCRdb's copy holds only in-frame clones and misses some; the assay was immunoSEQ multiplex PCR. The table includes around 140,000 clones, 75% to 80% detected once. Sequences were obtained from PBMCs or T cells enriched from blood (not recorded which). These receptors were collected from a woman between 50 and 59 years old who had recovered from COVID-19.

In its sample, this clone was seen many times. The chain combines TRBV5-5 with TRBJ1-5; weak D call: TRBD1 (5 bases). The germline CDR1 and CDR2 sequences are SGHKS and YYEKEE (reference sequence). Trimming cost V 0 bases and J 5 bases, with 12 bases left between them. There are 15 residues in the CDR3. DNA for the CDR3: TGTGCCAGCAGCTTGGAAGGGGCTATCCATCAGCCCCAGCATTTT. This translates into CASSLEGAIHQPQHF.

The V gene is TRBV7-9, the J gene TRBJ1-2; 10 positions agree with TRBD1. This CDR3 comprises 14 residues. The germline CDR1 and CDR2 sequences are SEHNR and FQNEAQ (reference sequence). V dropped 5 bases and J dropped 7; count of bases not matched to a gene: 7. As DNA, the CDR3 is TGTGCCAGCAGCCCCGGGACAGGGGCTGGTGGCTACACCTTC. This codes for CASSPGTGAGGYTF.

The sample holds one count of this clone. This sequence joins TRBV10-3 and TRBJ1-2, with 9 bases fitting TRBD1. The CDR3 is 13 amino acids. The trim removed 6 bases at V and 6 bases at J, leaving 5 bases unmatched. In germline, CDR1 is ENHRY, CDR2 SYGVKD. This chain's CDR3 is CAIRTGQGDGYTF. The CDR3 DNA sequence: TGTGCCATCAGGACGGGACAGGGTGATGGCTACACCTTC.

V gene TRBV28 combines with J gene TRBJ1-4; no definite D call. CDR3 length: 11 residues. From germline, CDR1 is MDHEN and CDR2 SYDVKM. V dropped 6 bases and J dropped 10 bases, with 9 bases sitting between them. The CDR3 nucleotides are TGTGCCAGCAGGAACGAGCGAAAACTGTTTTTT. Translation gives CASRNERKLFF.

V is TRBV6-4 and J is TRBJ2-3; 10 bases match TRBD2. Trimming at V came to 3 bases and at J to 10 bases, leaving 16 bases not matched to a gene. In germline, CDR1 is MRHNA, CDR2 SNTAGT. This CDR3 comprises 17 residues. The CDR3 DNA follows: TGTGCCAGCAGTGAGGTGGCCGAGCTAGCGGGAGTCAATGCGCAGTATTTT. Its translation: CASSEVAELAGVNAQYF.

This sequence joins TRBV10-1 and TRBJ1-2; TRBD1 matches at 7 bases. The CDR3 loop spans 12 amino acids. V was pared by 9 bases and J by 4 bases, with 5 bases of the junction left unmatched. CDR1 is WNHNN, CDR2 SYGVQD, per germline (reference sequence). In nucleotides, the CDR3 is TGCGCCAGTAGCCGGGACAGCTATGGCTACACCTTC. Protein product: CASSRDSYGYTF.

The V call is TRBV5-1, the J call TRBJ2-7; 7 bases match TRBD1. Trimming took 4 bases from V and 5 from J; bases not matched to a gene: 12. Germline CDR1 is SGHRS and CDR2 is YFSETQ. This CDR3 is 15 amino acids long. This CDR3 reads CASSLDRESFHEQYF. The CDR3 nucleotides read TGCGCCAGCAGCCTCGACAGGGAAAGTTTCCACGAGCAGTACTTC.

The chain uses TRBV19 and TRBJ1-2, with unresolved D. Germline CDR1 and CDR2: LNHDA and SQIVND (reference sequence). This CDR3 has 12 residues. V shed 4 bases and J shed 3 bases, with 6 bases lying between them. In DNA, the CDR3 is TGTGCCAGTAGTAATCTCCACTATGGCTACACCTTC. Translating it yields CASSNLHYGYTF.

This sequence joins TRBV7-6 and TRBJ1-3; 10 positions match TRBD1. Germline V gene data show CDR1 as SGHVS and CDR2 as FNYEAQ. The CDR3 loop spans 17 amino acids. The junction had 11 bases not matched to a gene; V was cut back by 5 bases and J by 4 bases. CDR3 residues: CASSAAGTGATGNTIYF. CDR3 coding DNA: TGTGCCAGCAGCGCTGCCGGGACAGGGGCGACAGGAAACACCATATATTTT.

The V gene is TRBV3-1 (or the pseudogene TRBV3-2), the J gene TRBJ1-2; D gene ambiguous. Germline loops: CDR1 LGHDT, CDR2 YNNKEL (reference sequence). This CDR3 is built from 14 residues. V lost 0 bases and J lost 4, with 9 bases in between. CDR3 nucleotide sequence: TGTGCCAGCAGCCAAGATGGGCGGGGCTATGGCTACACCTTC. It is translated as CASSQDGRGYGYTF.

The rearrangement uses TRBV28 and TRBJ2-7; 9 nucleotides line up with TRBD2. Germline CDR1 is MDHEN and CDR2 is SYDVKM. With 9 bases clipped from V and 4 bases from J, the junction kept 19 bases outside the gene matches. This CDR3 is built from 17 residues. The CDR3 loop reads CASSPPLGAGGPYEQYF. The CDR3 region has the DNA TGTGCCAGTTCGCCCCCTTTGGGAGCGGGAGGCCCATACGAGCAGTACTTC.

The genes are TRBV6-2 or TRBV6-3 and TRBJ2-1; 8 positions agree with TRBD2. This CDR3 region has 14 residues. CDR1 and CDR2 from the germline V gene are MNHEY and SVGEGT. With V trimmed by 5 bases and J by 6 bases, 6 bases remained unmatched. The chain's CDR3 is CASSGGGPINEQFF. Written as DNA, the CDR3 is TGTGCCAGCAGTGGCGGGGGGCCGATCAATGAGCAGTTCTTC.

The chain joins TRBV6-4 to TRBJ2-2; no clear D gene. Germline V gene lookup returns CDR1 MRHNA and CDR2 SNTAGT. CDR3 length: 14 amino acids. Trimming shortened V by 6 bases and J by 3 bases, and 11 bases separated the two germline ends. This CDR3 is CASSRLSDTGELFF. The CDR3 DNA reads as TGTGCCAGCAGCAGATTAAGTGACACCGGGGAGCTGTTTTTT.

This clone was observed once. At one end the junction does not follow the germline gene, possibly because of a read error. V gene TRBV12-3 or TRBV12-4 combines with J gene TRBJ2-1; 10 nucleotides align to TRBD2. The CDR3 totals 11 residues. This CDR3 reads CASSQGLAPLF. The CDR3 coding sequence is TGTGCCAGCAGTCAGGGACTAGCGCCACTCTTC.

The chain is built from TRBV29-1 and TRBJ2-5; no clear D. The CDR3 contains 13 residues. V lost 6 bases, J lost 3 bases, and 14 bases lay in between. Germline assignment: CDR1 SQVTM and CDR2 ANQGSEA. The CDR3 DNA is TGCAGCGTCGCCGGGTCACGAGAAGAGACCCAGTACTTC. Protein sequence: CSVAGSREETQYF. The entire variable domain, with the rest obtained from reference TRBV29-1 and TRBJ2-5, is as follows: SAVISQKPSRDICQRGTSLTIQCQVDSQVTMMFWYRQQPGQSLTLIATANQGSEATYESGFVIDKFPISRPNLTFSTLTVSNMSPEDSSIYLCSVAGSREETQYFGPGTRLLVL.

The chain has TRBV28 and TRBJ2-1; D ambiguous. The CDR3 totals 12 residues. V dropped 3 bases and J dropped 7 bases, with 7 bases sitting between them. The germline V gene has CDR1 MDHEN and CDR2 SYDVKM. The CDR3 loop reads CASSFLLNEQFF. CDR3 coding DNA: TGTGCCAGCAGTTTCCTCTTAAATGAGCAGTTCTTC.

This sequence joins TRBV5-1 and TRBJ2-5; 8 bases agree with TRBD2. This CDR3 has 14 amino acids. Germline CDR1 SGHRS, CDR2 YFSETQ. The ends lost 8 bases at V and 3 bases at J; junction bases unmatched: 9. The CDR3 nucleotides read TGCGCCAGTCACCGGGGGGGAATAGAAGAGACCCAGTACTTC. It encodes CASHRGGIEETQYF.

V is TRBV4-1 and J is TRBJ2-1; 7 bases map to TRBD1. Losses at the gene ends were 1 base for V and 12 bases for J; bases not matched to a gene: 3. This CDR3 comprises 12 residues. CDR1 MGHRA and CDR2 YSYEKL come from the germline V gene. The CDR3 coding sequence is TGCGCCAGCAGCCAAGCAACAGGGGTGCAGTTCTTC. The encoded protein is CASSQATGVQFF.

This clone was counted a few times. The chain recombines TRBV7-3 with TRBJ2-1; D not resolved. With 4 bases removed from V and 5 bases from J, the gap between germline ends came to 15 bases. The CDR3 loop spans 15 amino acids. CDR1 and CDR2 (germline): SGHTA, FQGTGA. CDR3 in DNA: TGTGCCAGCAGCTCCTCCATTGGCGGAAACAATGAGCAGTTCTTC. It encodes CASSSSIGGNNEQFF.

The CDR3: CASSQEAVPTDTQYF. The DNA for the CDR3 is TGTGCCAGCAGCCAAGAGGCGGTCCCCACAGATACGCAGTATTTT. This chain joins TRBV3-1 (or the pseudogene TRBV3-2) and TRBJ2-3; no clear D gene. The CDR3 length is 15 residues. The germline CDR1 and CDR2 sequences are LGHDT and YNNKEL (reference sequence). Deletions cut 0 bases from V and 2 bases from J, with 9 bases between.

The CDR3 nucleotides are TGTGCCAGCAGCACACAGGGGCGGACTGAAGCTTTCTTT. This translates into CASSTQGRTEAFF. The chain has TRBV7-8 and TRBJ1-1; 7 nucleotides align to TRBD1. CDR3 length: 13 amino acids. CDR1 is SGHVS, CDR2 FQNEAQ, per germline. V was clipped by 5 bases and J by 5 bases; unmatched bases: 5.

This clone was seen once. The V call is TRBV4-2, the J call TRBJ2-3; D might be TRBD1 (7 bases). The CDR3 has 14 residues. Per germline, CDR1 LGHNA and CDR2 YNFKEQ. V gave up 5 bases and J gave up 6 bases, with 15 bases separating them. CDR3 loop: CASSGQAGGDTQYF. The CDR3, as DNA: TGTGCCAGCAGCGGACAGGCAGGGGGGGATACGCAGTATTTT.

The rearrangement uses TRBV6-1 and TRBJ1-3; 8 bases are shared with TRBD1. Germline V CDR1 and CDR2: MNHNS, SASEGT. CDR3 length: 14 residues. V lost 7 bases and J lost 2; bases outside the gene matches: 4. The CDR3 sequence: CASNMDRAGNTIYF. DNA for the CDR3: TGTGCCAGCAACATGGACAGGGCTGGAAACACCATATATTTT.

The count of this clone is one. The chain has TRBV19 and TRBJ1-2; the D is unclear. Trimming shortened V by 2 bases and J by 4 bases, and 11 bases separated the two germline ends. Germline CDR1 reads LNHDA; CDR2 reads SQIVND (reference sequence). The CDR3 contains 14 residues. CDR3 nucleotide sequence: TGTGCCAGTAGTATAATGGTGCCCAGCTATGGCTACACCTTC. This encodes CASSIMVPSYGYTF.

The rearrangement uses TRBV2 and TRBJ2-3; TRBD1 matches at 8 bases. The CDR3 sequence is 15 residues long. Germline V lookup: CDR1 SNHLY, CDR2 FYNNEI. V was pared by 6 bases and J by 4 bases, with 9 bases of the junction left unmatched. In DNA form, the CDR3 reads TGTGCCAGCAGCGGACAGGGTCGGAGGTCAGATACGCAGTATTTT. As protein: CASSGQGRRSDTQYF. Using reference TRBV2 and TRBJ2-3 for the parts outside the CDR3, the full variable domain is EPEVTQTPSHQVTQMGQEVILRCVPISNHLYFYWYRQILGQKVEFLVSFYNNEISEKSEIFDDQFSVERPDGSNFTLKIRSTKLEDSAMYFCASSGQGRRSDTQYFGPGTRLTVL.

This chain's CDR3 is CASSPTGGADEQYF. CDR3 coding DNA: TGTGCCAGCAGCCCAACGGGGGGGGCGGACGAGCAGTACTTC. V is TRBV7-9 and J is TRBJ2-7; TRBD2 agrees at 8 bases. The germline CDR1 and CDR2 sequences are SEHNR and FQNEAQ (reference sequence). CDR3 length: 14 amino acids. Trimming removed 5 bases from V and 5 bases from J; junction bases left unmatched: 8. The whole variable domain, filled in from reference TRBV7-9 and TRBJ2-7, reads DTGVSQNPRHKITKRGQNVTFRCDPISEHNRLYWYRQTLGQGPEFLTYFQNEAQLEKSRLLSDRFSAERPKGSFSTLEIQRTEQGDSAMYLCASSPTGGADEQYFGPGTRLTVT.

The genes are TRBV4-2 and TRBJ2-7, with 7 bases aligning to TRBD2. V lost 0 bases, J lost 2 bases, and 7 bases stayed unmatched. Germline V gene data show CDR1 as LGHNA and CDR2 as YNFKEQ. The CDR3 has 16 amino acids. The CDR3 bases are TGTGCCAGCAGCCAAGAAAGGACTAGGGACCCCTACGAGCAGTACTTC. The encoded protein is CASSQERTRDPYEQYF.